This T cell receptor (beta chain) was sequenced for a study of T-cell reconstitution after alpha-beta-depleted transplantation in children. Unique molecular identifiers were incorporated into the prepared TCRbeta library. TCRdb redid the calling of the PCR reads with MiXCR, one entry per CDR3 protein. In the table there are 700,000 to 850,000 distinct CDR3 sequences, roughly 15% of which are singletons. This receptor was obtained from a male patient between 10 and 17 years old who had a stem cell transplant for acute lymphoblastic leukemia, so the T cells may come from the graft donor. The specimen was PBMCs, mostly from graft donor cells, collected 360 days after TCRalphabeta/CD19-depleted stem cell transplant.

CDR3 DNA: TGTGCCAGCAGTTTGCCCCGGCAGGGGCTAAATAATTCACCCCTCCACTTT. This sequence encodes CASSLPRQGLNNSPLHF. The chain couples TRBV12-3 or TRBV12-4 to TRBJ1-6; the D gene is possibly TRBD1 (6 bases). V lost 3 bases and J 5 bases, leaving 17 bases between the germline ends. This CDR3 region has 17 residues.